The present T cell receptor (beta chain) was sequenced within a study of T cell responses to AZD1222 COVID-19 vaccine. This clone was recorded a few times. Its antigen is as yet unknown. Profiled with immunoSEQ multiplex PCR; TCRdb holds only in-frame clones, not every one. Of just under 85,000 clones in the sample, 80% to 90% were seen once. Study-level points and caveats: Donors in the cohort were predominantly white British and more often female, and clonal diversity was possibly underestimated.

The clonotype was recovered from an adult in good health. Sequences were derived from peripheral blood, sampled on day 0 of AZD1222 vaccination.

CDR3 bases: TGTGCCAGCAGCCACGGACTAGCGGGAGGCAGCACAGATACGCAGTATTTT. Translated, it gives CASSHGLAGGSTDTQYF. The chain has TRBV21-1 and TRBJ2-3; the table gives TRBD2 as D, unverified against the DNA. TRBV21-1 is listed as a pseudogene. This CDR3 has 17 residues.